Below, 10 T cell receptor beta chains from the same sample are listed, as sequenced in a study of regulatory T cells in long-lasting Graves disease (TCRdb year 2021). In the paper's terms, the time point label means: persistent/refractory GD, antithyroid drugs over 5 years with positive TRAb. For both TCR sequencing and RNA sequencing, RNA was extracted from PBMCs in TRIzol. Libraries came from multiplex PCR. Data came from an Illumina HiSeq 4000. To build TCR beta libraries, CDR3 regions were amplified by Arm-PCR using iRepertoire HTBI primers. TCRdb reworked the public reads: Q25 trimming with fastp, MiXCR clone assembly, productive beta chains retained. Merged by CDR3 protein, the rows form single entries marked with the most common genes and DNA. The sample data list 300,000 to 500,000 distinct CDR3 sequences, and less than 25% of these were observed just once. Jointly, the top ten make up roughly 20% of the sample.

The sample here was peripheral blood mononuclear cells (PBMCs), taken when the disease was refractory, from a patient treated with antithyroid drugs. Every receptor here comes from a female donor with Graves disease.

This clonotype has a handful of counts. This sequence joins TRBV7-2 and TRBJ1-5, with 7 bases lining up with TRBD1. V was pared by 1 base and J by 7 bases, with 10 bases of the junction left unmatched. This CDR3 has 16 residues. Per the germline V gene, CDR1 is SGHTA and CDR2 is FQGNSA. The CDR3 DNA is TGTGCCAGCAGCTTAGGTCAGGGGGGAGGAAGCCAGCCCCAGCATTTT. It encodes CASSLGQGGGSQPQHF.

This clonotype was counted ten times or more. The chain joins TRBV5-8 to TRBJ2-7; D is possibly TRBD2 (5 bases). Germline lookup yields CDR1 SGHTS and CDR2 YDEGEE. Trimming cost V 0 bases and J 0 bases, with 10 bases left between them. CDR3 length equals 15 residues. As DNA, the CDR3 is TGTGCCAGCAGCTTGGTCGGGGTTCACTCCTACGAGCAGTACTTC. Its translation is CASSLVGVHSYEQYF.

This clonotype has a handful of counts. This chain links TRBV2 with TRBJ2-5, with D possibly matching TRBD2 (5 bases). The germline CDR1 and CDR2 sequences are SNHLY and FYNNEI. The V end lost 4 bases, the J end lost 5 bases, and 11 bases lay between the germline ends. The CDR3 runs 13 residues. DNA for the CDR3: TGTGCCAGCAGTGTGGACTCGTCGGAGACCCAGTACTTC. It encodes CASSVDSSETQYF.

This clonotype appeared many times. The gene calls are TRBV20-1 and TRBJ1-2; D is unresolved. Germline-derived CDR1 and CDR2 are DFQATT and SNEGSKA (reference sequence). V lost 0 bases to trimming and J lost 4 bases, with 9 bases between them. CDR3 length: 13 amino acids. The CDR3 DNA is TGCAGTGCTAGAGATTGGGGAAGCTATGGCTACACCTTC. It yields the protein CSARDWGSYGYTF.

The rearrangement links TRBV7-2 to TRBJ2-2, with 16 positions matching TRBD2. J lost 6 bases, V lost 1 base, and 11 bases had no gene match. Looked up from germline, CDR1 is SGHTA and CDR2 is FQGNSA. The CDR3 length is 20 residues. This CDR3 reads CASSLVGLAGGPKPPGELFF. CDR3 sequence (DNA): TGTGCCAGCAGCTTAGTGGGACTAGCGGGAGGGCCAAAACCCCCCGGGGAGCTGTTTTTT. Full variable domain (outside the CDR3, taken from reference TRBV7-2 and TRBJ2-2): GAGVSQSPSNKVTEKGKDVELRCDPISGHTALYWYRQSLGQGLEFLIYFQGNSAPDKSGLPSDRFSAERTGGSVSTLTIQRTQQEDSAVYLCASSLVGLAGGPKPPGELFFGEGSRLTVL.

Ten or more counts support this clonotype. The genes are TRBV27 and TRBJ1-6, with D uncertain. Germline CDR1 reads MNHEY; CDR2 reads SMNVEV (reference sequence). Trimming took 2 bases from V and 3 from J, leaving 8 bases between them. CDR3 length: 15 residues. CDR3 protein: CASSLSYNYNSPLHF. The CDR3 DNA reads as TGTGCCAGCAGTTTAAGCTACAACTATAATTCACCCCTCCACTTT.

The CDR3 reads CASSFGATYEQYF. In DNA, the CDR3 is TGTGCCAGCAGCTTCGGGGCTACCTACGAGCAGTACTTC. The rearrangement uses TRBV5-6 and TRBJ2-7, with D perhaps given as TRBD1 or TRBD2 (5 bases each). From germline, CDR1 is SGHDT and CDR2 YYEEEE. Trimming cost V 2 bases and J 2 bases, with 8 bases left between them. The CDR3 runs 13 residues.

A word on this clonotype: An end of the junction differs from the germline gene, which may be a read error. The CDR3 here is CASSVASGGQGAYEQYF. The CDR3 DNA follows: TGTGCCAGCAGCGTAGCCTCAGGTGGACAGGGGGCTTACGAGCAGTACTTC. V and J are TRBV7-6 and TRBJ2-7, with 11 bases fitting TRBD1. Germline V lookup: CDR1 SGHVS, CDR2 FNYEAQ. This CDR3 is built from 17 residues.

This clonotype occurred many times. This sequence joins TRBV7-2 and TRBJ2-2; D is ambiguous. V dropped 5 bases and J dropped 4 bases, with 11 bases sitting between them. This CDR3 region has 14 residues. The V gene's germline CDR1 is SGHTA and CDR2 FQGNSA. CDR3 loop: CASSPGSITGELFF. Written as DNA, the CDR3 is TGTGCCAGCAGCCCTGGGTCTATCACCGGGGAGCTGTTTTTT.

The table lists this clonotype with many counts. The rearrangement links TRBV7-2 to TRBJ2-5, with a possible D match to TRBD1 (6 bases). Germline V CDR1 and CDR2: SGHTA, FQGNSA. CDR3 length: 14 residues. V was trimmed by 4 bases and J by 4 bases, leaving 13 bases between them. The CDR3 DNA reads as TGTGCCAGCAGCTCCACAGGGTATCGAGAGACCCAGTACTTC. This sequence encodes CASSSTGYRETQYF.